This TCR beta chain was observed in a study of cytomegalovirus exposure and HLA in healthy donors. Researchers ran the PCR with 60 Vbeta and 13 Jbeta primers. Profiled with immunoSEQ multiplex PCR; TCRdb holds only in-frame clones, not every one. Seen here are 100,000 to 120,000 clones, 75% to 90% observed once, and the top ten hold about 6.9%. Germline V gene sequence: CDR1 SGHRS, CDR2 YFSETQ. The CDR3 contains 14 residues. This chain joins TRBV5-1 and TRBJ2-5; weak D call: TRBD1 (5 bases). The closer fit of TRBJ2-7 to the DNA end suggests the J call may be wrong. The clonotype was recovered from a man younger than 45 in good health and CMV-seropositive. The specimen sequenced was PBMCs. The CDR3, as DNA: TGCGCCAGCAGCTTGACCCAGGGTTCGGACGAGCAGTACTTC. This translates into CASSLTQGSDEQYF.